These 3 T cell receptor beta chains came from one sample sequenced in a study of Graves' ophthalmopathy and Graves' hyperthyroidism. Amplified material comprised TCR beta CDR3 regions derived from RNA transcripts. RT-PCR in the first round used HTBI primers; a second-round multiplex PCR followed. MiXCR was run by TCRdb on the multiplex PCR reads, yielding one entry per CDR3 protein. Counted here are about 1.2 million distinct CDR3 sequences, about two fifths occurring once; the ten biggest clones make up 11%. Specimen: peripheral blood or thyroid tissue (not recorded which). Receptors originate from an adult man with Graves' hyperthyroidism.

The chain couples TRBV10-3 to TRBJ1-6, with TRBD1 matching over 8 bases. The CDR3 runs 15 residues. With 2 bases clipped from V and 10 bases from J, the junction kept 7 bases outside the gene matches. CDR1 is ENHRY and CDR2 is SYGVKD in the germline V gene. The chain's CDR3 is CAISEADRAGSPLHF. The CDR3 region has the DNA TGTGCCATCAGTGAGGCGGACAGGGCTGGCTCACCCCTCCACTTT.

There are many counts of this clonotype. CDR3 residues: CASGQGYSYEQYF. The CDR3, as DNA: TGTGCCAGCGGACAGGGGTACTCCTACGAGCAGTACTTC. The chain has TRBV2 and TRBJ2-7; TRBD1 aligns across 9 bases. V lost 8 bases, J lost 0 bases, and 2 bases stayed unmatched. Per germline, CDR1 SNHLY and CDR2 FYNNEI. The CDR3 totals 13 residues.

A remark on this clonotype: This may be a read error, as it is one base from a much larger clone. The chain has TRBV5-1 and TRBJ1-1; TRBD1 might be the D (5 bases). Looked up from germline, CDR1 is SGHRS and CDR2 is YFSETQ. The CDR3 is made up of 14 amino acids. CDR3 sequence: CVSSSSQGHTEAFF. The CDR3 nucleotides are TGCGTCAGCAGCTCAAGTCAGGGCCACACTGAAGCTTTCTTT.